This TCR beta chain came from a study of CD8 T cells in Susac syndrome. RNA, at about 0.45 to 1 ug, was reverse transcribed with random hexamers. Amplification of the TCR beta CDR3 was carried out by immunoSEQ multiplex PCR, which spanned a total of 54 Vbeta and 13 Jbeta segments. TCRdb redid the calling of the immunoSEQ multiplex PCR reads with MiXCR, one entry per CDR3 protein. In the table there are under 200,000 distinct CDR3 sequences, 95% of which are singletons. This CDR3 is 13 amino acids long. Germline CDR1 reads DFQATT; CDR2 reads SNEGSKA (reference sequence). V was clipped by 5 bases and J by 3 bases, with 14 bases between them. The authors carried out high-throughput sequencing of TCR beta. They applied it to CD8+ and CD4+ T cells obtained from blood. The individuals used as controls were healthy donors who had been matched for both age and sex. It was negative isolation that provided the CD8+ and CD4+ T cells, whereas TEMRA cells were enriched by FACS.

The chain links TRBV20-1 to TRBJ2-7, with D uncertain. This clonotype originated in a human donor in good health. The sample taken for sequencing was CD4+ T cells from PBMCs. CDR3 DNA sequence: TGCAGTGCTTCAAGGGTCAATGGCTACGAGCAGTACGTC. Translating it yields CSASRVNGYEQYV.